Sequencing of this T cell receptor (beta chain) was carried out in a study of T cell responses to AZD1222 COVID-19 vaccine. TCRdb's copy holds only in-frame clones and misses some; the assay was immunoSEQ multiplex PCR. The sample yields around 130,000 clones, roughly 94% seen once. Germline trimming cut 4 bases from V and 1 base from J; bases unmatched to any gene: 7. Germline lookup yields CDR1 SGHRS and CDR2 YFSETQ. The CDR3 extends over 16 amino acids. The sequence was collected from an adult in good health. The chain is built from TRBV5-1 and TRBJ1-1, with 10 bases lining up with TRBD1. The specimen comprised peripheral blood, sampled on day 0 of AZD1222 vaccination. Here the CDR3 DNA reads TGCGCCAGCAGCCTCCGGACAGGGGGGGCGAACACTGAAGCTTTCTTT. It is translated as CASSLRTGGANTEAFF.